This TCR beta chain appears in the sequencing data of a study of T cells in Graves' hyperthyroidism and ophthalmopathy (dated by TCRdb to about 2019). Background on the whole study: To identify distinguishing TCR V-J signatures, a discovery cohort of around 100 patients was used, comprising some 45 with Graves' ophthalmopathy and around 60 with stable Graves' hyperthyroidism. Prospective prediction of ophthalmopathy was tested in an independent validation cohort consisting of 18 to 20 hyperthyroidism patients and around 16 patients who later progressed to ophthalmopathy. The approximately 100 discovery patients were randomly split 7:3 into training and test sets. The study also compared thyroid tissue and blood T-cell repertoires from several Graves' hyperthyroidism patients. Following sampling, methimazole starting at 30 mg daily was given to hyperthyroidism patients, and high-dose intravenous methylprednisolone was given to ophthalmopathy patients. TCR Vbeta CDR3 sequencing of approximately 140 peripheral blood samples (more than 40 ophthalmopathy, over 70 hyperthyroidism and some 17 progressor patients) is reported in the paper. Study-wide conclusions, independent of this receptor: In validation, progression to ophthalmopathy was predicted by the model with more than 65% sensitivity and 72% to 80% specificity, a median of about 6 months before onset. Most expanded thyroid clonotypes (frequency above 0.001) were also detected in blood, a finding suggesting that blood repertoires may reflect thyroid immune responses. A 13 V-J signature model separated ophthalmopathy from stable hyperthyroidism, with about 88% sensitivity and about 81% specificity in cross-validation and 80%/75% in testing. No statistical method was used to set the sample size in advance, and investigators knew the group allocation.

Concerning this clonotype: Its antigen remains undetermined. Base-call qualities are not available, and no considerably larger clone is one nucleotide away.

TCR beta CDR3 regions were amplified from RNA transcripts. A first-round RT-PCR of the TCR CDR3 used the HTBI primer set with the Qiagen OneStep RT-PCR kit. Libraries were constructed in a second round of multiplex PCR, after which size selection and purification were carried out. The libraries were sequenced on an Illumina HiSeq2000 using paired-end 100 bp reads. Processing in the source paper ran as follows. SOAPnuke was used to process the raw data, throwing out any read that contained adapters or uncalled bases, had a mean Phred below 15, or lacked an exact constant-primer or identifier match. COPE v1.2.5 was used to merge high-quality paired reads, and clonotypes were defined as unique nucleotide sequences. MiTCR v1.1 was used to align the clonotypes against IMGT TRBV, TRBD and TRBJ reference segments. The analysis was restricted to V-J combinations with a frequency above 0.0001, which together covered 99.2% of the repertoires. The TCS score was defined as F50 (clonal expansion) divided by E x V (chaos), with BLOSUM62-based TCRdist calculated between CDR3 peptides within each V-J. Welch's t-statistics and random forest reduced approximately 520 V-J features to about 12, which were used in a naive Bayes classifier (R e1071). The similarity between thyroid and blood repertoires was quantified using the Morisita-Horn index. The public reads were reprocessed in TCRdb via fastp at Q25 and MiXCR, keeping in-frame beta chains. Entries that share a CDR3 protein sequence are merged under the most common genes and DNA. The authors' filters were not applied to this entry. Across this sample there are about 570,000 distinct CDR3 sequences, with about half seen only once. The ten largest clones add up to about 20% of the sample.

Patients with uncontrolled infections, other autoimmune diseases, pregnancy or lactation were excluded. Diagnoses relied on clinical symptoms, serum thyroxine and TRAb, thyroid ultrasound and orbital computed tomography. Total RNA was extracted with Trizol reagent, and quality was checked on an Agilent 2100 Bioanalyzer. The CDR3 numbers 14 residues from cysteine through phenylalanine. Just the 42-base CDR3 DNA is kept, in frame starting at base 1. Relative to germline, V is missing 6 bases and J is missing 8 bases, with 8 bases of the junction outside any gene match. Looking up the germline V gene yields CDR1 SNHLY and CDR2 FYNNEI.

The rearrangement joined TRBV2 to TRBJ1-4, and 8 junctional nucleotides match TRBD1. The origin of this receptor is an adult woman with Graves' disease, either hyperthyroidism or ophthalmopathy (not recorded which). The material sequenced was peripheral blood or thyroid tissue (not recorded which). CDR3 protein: CASRQGGVWEKLFF. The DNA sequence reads TGTGCCAGCAGACAGGGGGGGGTTTGGGAAAAACTGTTTTTT.